Presented here are 7 T cell receptor beta chains from one specimen sequenced in a study of tumour-infiltrating T cells in Burkitt lymphoma. Repertoires were generated with immunoSEQ multiplex PCR, while TCRdb's copy carries only in-frame clones and drops some. In the table there are around 1,600 clones, approximately 17% of which are singletons. Sequencing was carried out using tumor tissue. The source is a human donor with diffuse large B-cell lymphoma.

This clone was found a few times. The J gene is TRBJ2-1, the V gene TRBV9, with 8 nucleotides matching TRBD2. The CDR3 has 15 amino acids. J was trimmed by 6 bases and V by 0 bases; bases with no gene match: 5. CDR1 and CDR2 (germline): SGDLS, YYNGEE. CDR3 coding DNA: TGTGCCAGCAGCGTAGGGGTGAGCGGGGGCAATGAGCAGTTCTTC. It encodes CASSVGVSGGNEQFF.

The J gene is TRBJ2-1, the V gene TRBV9, with 12 bases identical to TRBD2. From germline, CDR1 is SGDLS and CDR2 YYNGEE. CDR3 length: 16 amino acids. J lost 7 bases, V lost 4 bases, and 9 bases had no gene match. The CDR3 DNA sequence: TGTGCCAGCAGCTCCCGGACTAGCGGGACGAGGAATGAGCAGTTCTTC. Protein sequence: CASSSRTSGTRNEQFF.

This sequence joins TRBV29-1 and TRBJ1-2; D perhaps matches TRBD1 (5 bases). Germline values: CDR1 SQVTM, CDR2 ANQGSEA. Trimming pared 5 bases from V and 4 bases from J, leaving 17 bases between. CDR3 length equals 14 residues. CDR3 sequence: CSVSKQDQPYGYTF. Written as DNA, the CDR3 is TGCAGCGTTTCAAAACAGGACCAGCCCTATGGCTACACCTTC.

This rearrangement joins TRBV9 to TRBJ2-7; 11 bases map to TRBD2. J gave up 2 bases and V 2 bases, and 3 bases lay outside the gene matches. Germline loops: CDR1 SGDLS, CDR2 YYNGEE. The CDR3 runs to 15 residues. The CDR3 loop reads CASSVGLAATYEQYF. In DNA, the CDR3 is TGTGCCAGCAGCGTGGGACTAGCGGCGACCTACGAGCAGTACTTC.

In its sample, this clone was seen a few times. The chain recombines TRBV14 with TRBJ2-4; 12 bases are a match to TRBD2. The CDR3 totals 17 residues. Germline values: CDR1 SGHDN, CDR2 FVKESK. The V and J ends lost 3 bases and 7 bases, in that order; junction bases with no gene match: 10. The CDR3 bases are TGTGCCAGCAGCCAGTGGACTAGCGGGAAAGAGGTGAACATTCAGTACTTC. This translates into CASSQWTSGKEVNIQYF.

This sequence joins TRBV30 and TRBJ1-1; D possibly corresponds to TRBD1 (6 bases). V was pared by 0 bases and J by 1 base, with 6 bases between. Per the germline V gene, CDR1 is GTSNPN and CDR2 is SVGIG (reference sequence). The CDR3 extends over 13 amino acids. In DNA form, the CDR3 reads TGTGCCTGGAGTGTAGGGGGGAACACTGAAGCTTTCTTT. This gives the protein CAWSVGGNTEAFF.

The chain recombines TRBV14 with TRBJ1-2; D call uncertain. CDR1 and CDR2 from the germline V gene are SGHDN and FVKESK. The CDR3 runs 14 residues. V lost 0 bases and J 8 bases, leaving 13 bases between the germline ends. CDR3 protein: CASSQDPSPWGYTF. The CDR3 bases are TGTGCCAGCAGCCAAGATCCGTCCCCTTGGGGCTACACCTTC.